This T cell receptor (beta chain) came from a study of shared T cell receptors in the human thymus. Assay: immunoSEQ multiplex PCR; the TCRdb copy retains only in-frame clones and omits some. The table lists hundreds of thousands of clones, 80% to 90% of them singletons, with about 0.0094% in the top ten. These data were also reused for a study on human thymus T cells. That paper notes: The donors were infants in Finland with congenital heart defects, otherwise immunologically healthy. From resections taken during corrective heart surgery, the thymus tissue was obtained. Seemingly biased V and J gene usage marked thymic and blood repertoires.

Sequenced: thymocytes. The source is a boy in the first two years of life with a congenital heart defect.

Written as DNA, the CDR3 is TGTGCCAGCAGCAACGCCACAGGGGAAAACACTGAAGCTTTCTTT. Translating it yields CASSNATGENTEAFF. The chain couples TRBV7-8 to TRBJ1-1, with 7 bases that match TRBD1. Germline CDR1 SGHVS, CDR2 FQNEAQ. The CDR3 is 15 residues long. V gave up 5 bases and J gave up 2 bases; unmatched junction bases: 8. The whole variable domain, filled in from reference TRBV7-8 and TRBJ1-1, reads GAGVSQSPRYKVAKRGQDVALRCDPISGHVSLFWYQQALGQGPEFLTYFQNEAQLDKSGLPSDRFFAERPEGSVSTLKIQRTQQEDSAVYLCASSNATGENTEAFFGQGTRLTVV.